These 27 T cell receptor beta chains came from one sample sequenced in a study of metastatic and nonmetastatic thyroid tumors. No treatment of any kind had been given to any patient before thyroid surgery. Using MiXCR, TCRdb re-called clones from the PCR reads. This sample yields 43,000 or so clones, of which approximately 15% are seen a single time; approximately 21% belongs to the top ten. Sequenced input: blood. These receptors were taken from a female donor with papillary thyroid cancer or a benign thyroid nodule (not recorded which). Some clones in this sample may be carry-over from other donors' samples.

This clone was counted a few times. The V and J genes are TRBV6-1 and TRBJ2-1, with TRBD1 as a possible D gene (6 bases). CDR3 size: 15 residues. Trimming took 6 bases from V and 0 from J, leaving 12 bases between them. Germline V gives CDR1 MNHNS, CDR2 SASEGT. CDR3 residues: CASRISGASYNEQFF. The CDR3 DNA sequence: TGTGCCAGCAGGATTTCAGGGGCCTCCTACAATGAGCAGTTCTTC.

The CDR3: CAISESLGLADEQYF. In nucleotides, the CDR3 is TGTGCCATCAGTGAGTCATTGGGACTAGCGGATGAGCAGTACTTC. The J gene is TRBJ2-7, the V gene TRBV10-3; 11 bases are shared with TRBD2. The CDR3 is 15 residues long. Germline V gives CDR1 ENHRY, CDR2 SYGVKD. The V gene end was trimmed by 0 bases and the J gene end by 7 bases; junction bases not matched to a gene: 5.

There are a few counts of this clone. CDR3 DNA sequence: TGTGCCAGCAGTTTGGGGGGCTACGATCATTACTTC. Amino acids: CASSLGGYDHYF. The chain links TRBV27 to TRBJ2-7; D may match TRBD1 or TRBD2 (6 bases each). This CDR3 contains 12 residues. CDR1 is MNHEY, CDR2 SMNVEV, per germline (reference sequence). V was pared by 3 bases and J by 13 bases, with 16 bases between.

The genes are TRBV6-1 and TRBJ1-3; D is unclear. The CDR3 covers 16 residues. Trimming pared 3 bases from V and 0 bases from J, leaving 12 bases between. Per the germline V gene, CDR1 is MNHNS and CDR2 is SASEGT. The CDR3 region has the DNA TGTGCCAGCAGTGAGGTTTCGGTGAGCTCTGGAAACACCATATATTTT. Translation gives CASSEVSVSSGNTIYF.

This clone appeared a few times. V and J are TRBV6-5 and TRBJ2-7; 8 positions match TRBD2. The V gene end was trimmed by 7 bases and the J gene end by 5 bases; junction bases not matched to a gene: 13. The CDR3 is made up of 15 amino acids. The germline V gene encodes CDR1 MNHEY and CDR2 SVGAGI. The CDR3: CASITIGRESDEQYF. The CDR3 coding sequence is TGTGCCAGCATTACTATCGGGAGGGAATCCGACGAGCAGTACTTC.

Of note for this clone: One end of the junction is discordant with germline, which a read error may explain. This chain joins TRBV6-5 and TRBJ1-2; 7 nucleotides align to TRBD1. CDR1 is MNHEY, CDR2 SVGAGI, per germline. This CDR3 region has 15 residues. The CDR3 nucleotides read TGTGCCAGCAGTTACTCGTTGGGACAGCCCTATGGCGACCGCTTC. This codes for CASSYSLGQPYGDRF.

Concerning this clone: It may be a read error: a sequence one base away is much more abundant. The same CDR3 can be traced to other DNA sequences in this sample. The V call is TRBV7-2, the J call TRBJ2-3, with D perhaps TRBD1 (6 bases). Germline loops: CDR1 SGHTA, CDR2 FQGNSA. This CDR3 region has 13 residues. The CDR3 nucleotides are TGTGCCAGCAGCTTATTGAGGACAGATACGCAGTACTTT. This gives the protein CASSLLRTDTQYF.

This clone was counted at least ten times. The gene calls are TRBV28 and TRBJ1-1, with unresolved D. Germline CDR1 MDHEN, CDR2 SYDVKM. The V and J ends lost 4 bases and 8 bases respectively, with 11 bases between them. The CDR3 has 12 amino acids. The chain's CDR3 is CASSSQPREAFF. CDR3 bases: TGTGCCAGCAGTTCTCAACCTAGGGAAGCTTTCTTT.

This clone turned up a few times. This rearrangement joins TRBV6-1 to TRBJ1-1; 7 bases match TRBD1. With 6 bases clipped from V and 3 bases from J, the junction kept 10 bases outside the gene matches. Looked up from germline, CDR1 is MNHNS and CDR2 is SASEGT. The CDR3 totals 15 residues. The CDR3 protein is CASSRRPQGDTEAFF. The CDR3, as DNA: TGTGCCAGCAGCCGCAGACCCCAGGGGGACACTGAAGCTTTCTTT.

The chain is built from TRBV9 and TRBJ2-1; D perhaps matches TRBD2 (6 bases). From germline, CDR1 is SGDLS and CDR2 YYNGEE. The CDR3 runs to 15 residues. Trimming removed 0 bases from V and 6 bases from J, with 13 bases in between. CDR3 residues: CASSVGGTSANEQFF. The DNA for the CDR3 is TGTGCCAGCAGCGTAGGGGGGACTTCGGCCAATGAGCAGTTCTTC.

This clone is termed medium-sized. The rearrangement links TRBV6-1 to TRBJ1-1; TRBD1 matches 7 bases. With V trimmed by 10 bases and J by 10 bases, 6 bases remained unmatched. Germline V CDR1 and CDR2: MNHNS, SASEGT. This CDR3 comprises 10 residues. CDR3 sequence (DNA): TGTGCCACGTCGGGACAGAGAGCTTTCTTT. It codes for CATSGQRAFF.

This clone has a handful of counts. The CDR3, as DNA: TGTGCCAGCCGGGCCGGGTGGGGGGCCAACGTCCTGACTTTC. It translates to CASRAGWGANVLTF. This chain uses TRBV6-1 with TRBJ2-6; no reliable D call. Germline V gene sequence: CDR1 MNHNS, CDR2 SASEGT. V gave up 8 bases and J gave up 4 bases, with 12 bases separating them. The CDR3 sequence is 14 residues long.

The table lists this clone with a few counts. A much larger clone differs from this one at a single base, so this may be a read error. The chain recombines TRBV19 with TRBJ1-1, with D hard to call. This CDR3 comprises 14 residues. CDR1 and CDR2 (germline): LNHDA, SQIVND (reference sequence). CDR3 region: CANSRPETNTEAFF. In DNA, the CDR3 is TGTGCCAATAGTCGCCCCGAGACAAACACTGAAGCTTTCTTT.

In regard to this clone: One end of the junction is discordant with germline, which a read error may explain. The CDR3 spells CASNTGTVELFF. The CDR3 nucleotides read TGTGCCAGCAATACAGGGACCGTGGAGCTGTTTTTC. The V call is TRBV6-4, the J call TRBJ2-2, with D possibly matching TRBD1 (6 bases). CDR1 is MRHNA and CDR2 is SNTAGT in the germline V gene. This CDR3 comprises 12 residues.

This clone was seen a few times. J is TRBJ2-7 and V is TRBV24-1, with 9 nucleotides matching TRBD2. This CDR3 region has 16 residues. Germline-derived CDR1 and CDR2 are KGHDR and SFDVKD. V lost 4 bases to trimming and J lost 6 bases; unmatched junction nucleotides: 12. CDR3 residues: CATSEDASGIEVEQYF. In DNA form, the CDR3 reads TGTGCCACCAGTGAAGACGCTAGCGGGATCGAAGTCGAGCAGTACTTC.

This clone has a count of ten or more. The chain joins TRBV5-1 to TRBJ2-7; 7 nucleotides align to TRBD2. V trimming: 2 bases; J trimming: 4 bases; junction bases outside the gene matches: 9. The CDR3 is 15 residues long. CDR1 is SGHRS, CDR2 YFSETQ, per germline. CDR3 sequence reads: CASSFLGGGEYEQYF. DNA of the CDR3: TGCGCCAGCAGCTTCCTGGGGGGGGGAGAGTACGAGCAGTACTTC.

The V call is TRBV5-1, the J call TRBJ2-3, with a tentative D call TRBD1 (5 bases). The germline gives CDR1 SGHRS, CDR2 YFSETQ. The CDR3 sequence is 16 residues long. Trimming took off 0 bases at V and 0 bases at J, with 11 bases between the two ends. As DNA, the CDR3 is TGCGCCAGCAGCTTGGGACAGATTTCTAGCACAGATACGCAGTATTTT. It yields the protein CASSLGQISSTDTQYF.

This clone has a single count. The rearrangement uses TRBV6-1 and TRBJ1-1; D is uncertain. V shed 9 bases and J shed 5 bases, with 19 bases lying between them. The germline V gene encodes CDR1 MNHNS and CDR2 SASEGT. CDR3 length equals 14 residues. The CDR3 nucleotides are TGTGCCAGAGGTAAAAGCAGCCGTAAAACTGAAGCTTTCTTT. Translated, it gives CARGKSSRKTEAFF.

This clone has more than one count but fewer than ten. The chain combines TRBV15 with TRBJ2-2; unclear D gene. The CDR3 length is 14 residues. The germline V gene encodes CDR1 LNHNV and CDR2 YYDKDF (reference sequence). The V and J ends lost 3 bases and 3 bases respectively, with 8 bases between them. CDR3 amino acids: CATSSRRYTGELFF. Here the CDR3 DNA reads TGTGCCACCAGCAGTCGGAGATACACCGGGGAGCTGTTTTTT.

In regard to this clone: At one end the junction does not follow the germline gene, possibly because of a read error. The chain combines TRBV6-1 with TRBJ2-1; TRBD2 matches at 11 bases. Germline CDR1 is MNHNS and CDR2 is SASEGT. The CDR3 is 15 amino acids. CDR3 DNA: TGTACCAGCAGTGAAGTCACTAGCGGGAGCAATGGGCAGTTCTTC. This sequence encodes CTSSEVTSGSNGQFF.

This clone was seen only a few times. This sequence joins TRBV20-1 and TRBJ2-4; D tentatively reads TRBD1 or TRBD2 (6 bases each). CDR1 DFQATT and CDR2 SNEGSKA come from the germline V gene (reference sequence). V lost 4 bases, J lost 0 bases, and 16 bases lay in between. CDR3 length equals 16 residues. The CDR3 DNA reads TGCAGTGCTACCCCGGGGGCCAGGCTAGCCAAAAACATTCAGTACTTC. Its translation is CSATPGARLAKNIQYF.

This clone appeared many times. The rearrangement links TRBV20-1 to TRBJ1-5, with D uncertain. Germline values: CDR1 DFQATT, CDR2 SNEGSKA (reference sequence). V was clipped by 6 bases and J by 0 bases, with 6 bases between them. This CDR3 is built from 12 residues. In nucleotides, the CDR3 is TGCAGTGCCAGTGATAGCAATCAGCCCCAGCATTTT. Translation: CSASDSNQPQHF.

This clone was found many times. V gene TRBV4-2 combines with J gene TRBJ2-2; D is perhaps TRBD1 or TRBD2 (5 bases each). This CDR3 has 18 amino acids. CDR1 LGHNA and CDR2 YNFKEQ come from the germline V gene. The germline V and J ends were trimmed by 3 bases and 3 bases, with 20 bases remaining between them. The DNA for the CDR3 is TGTGCCAGCAGCCACACCCCCGGGGCAGGGATAGACACCGGGGAGCTGTTTTTT. It specifies CASSHTPGAGIDTGELFF.

This clone occurred a few times. The CDR3 spells CASSFLAGMKDNEQFF. CDR3 nucleotides: TGTGCCAGCAGCTTCCTAGCGGGAATGAAAGACAATGAGCAGTTCTTC. The J gene is TRBJ2-1, the V gene TRBV12-3 or TRBV12-4; TRBD2 agrees at 9 bases. V dropped 6 bases and J dropped 5; count of bases not matched to a gene: 11. The CDR3 totals 16 residues.

A note on this clone: At one end, the junction sequence differs from germline, possibly due to a read error. The chain recombines TRBV5-1 with TRBJ1-2, with D uncertain. This CDR3 spans 15 amino acids. Germline-derived CDR1 and CDR2 are SGHRS and YFSETQ. Here the CDR3 reads CANSLGRTNGYGYTF. CDR3 coding DNA: TGCGCCAACAGCTTGGGTCGGACGAACGGCTATGGCTACACCTTC.

The chain employs TRBV7-2 and TRBJ2-7; TRBD2 is a possible D gene (5 bases). Deletions cut 7 bases from V and 3 bases from J, with 13 bases between. The CDR3 is 13 residues long. CDR1 SGHTA and CDR2 FQGNSA come from the germline V gene. For the CDR3, the DNA is TGTGCCAGCAAGGCCGGGAATTTCTACGAGCAGTACTTC. Translating gives CASKAGNFYEQYF.

The sample holds many counts of this clone. The genes are TRBV6-1 and TRBJ2-3; TRBD1 matches 7 bases. The CDR3 consists of 16 residues. The V segment lost 7 bases and the J segment 2 bases; nucleotides outside the gene matches: 12. Per the germline V gene, CDR1 is MNHNS and CDR2 is SASEGT. CDR3 in DNA: TGTGCCAGCACCACCCGGCGACAGGGTATCACAGATACGCAGTATTTT. As protein: CASTTRRQGITDTQYF.